Each of the 25 T cell receptor beta chains below was sequenced from the same sample in a study of CD8+CD57+ T cells in acquired aplastic anemia. CD8+CD57+ cell expansion, shown by flow cytometry, had occurred in the patients selected for sequencing. The template used for profiling TCR beta VDJ and CDR3 was genomic DNA. TCRdb recomputed calls from the reads with MiXCR, one row per CDR3 protein. The sample comprises 150,000 or so distinct CDR3 sequences, roughly half of which are singletons, and approximately 12% rests with the top ten. Source material: sorted CD4+, CD8+, or CD8+CD57+ T cells (not recorded which) from PBMCs. The receptors here all came from a human donor with aplastic anemia.

This clonotype showed up many times. The genes are TRBV7-8 and TRBJ1-1, with a weak D call TRBD1 (5 bases). V gave up 5 bases and J gave up 5 bases, with 12 bases separating them. Germline assignment: CDR1 SGHVS and CDR2 FQNEAQ. There are 13 residues in the CDR3. CDR3 amino acids: CASSPGGGTEAFF. CDR3 nucleotide sequence: TGTGCCAGCAGCCCGGGGGGGGGTACTGAAGCTTTCTTT. The whole variable domain, remainder taken from reference TRBV7-8 and TRBJ1-1, is GAGVSQSPRYKVAKRGQDVALRCDPISGHVSLFWYQQALGQGPEFLTYFQNEAQLDKSGLPSDRFFAERPEGSVSTLKIQRTQQEDSAVYLCASSPGGGTEAFFGQGTRLTVV.

In this sample, this clonotype turned up many times. The chain is built from TRBV5-1 and TRBJ1-3; 10 bases align to TRBD1. V trimming: 4 bases; J trimming: 2 bases; junction bases outside the gene matches: 3. This CDR3 is built from 15 residues. Per the germline V gene, CDR1 is SGHRS and CDR2 is YFSETQ. CDR3 DNA sequence: TGCGCCAGCAGCGTCGACAGGGGGCCTGGAAACACCATATATTTT. Protein: CASSVDRGPGNTIYF.

The V call is TRBV2, the J call TRBJ2-1; possible D gene TRBD2, 5 bases. V was cut by 4 bases and J by 3 bases, with 13 bases left in between. Per germline, CDR1 SNHLY and CDR2 FYNNEI. CDR3 size: 15 residues. The CDR3 region has the DNA TGTGCCAGCAGTGCTCCACCCGGGGACTACAATGAGCAGTTCTTC. Its protein is CASSAPPGDYNEQFF.

V gene TRBV29-1 combines with J gene TRBJ2-7, with 12 positions matching TRBD2. The germline V gene has CDR1 SQVTM and CDR2 ANQGSEA. CDR3 length: 14 residues. The junction had 4 bases not matched to a gene; V was cut back by 6 bases and J by 1 base. The DNA for the CDR3 is TGCAGCGTCGAGACTAGCGGGAGATCCTACGAGCAGTACTTC. This sequence encodes CSVETSGRSYEQYF.

The chain employs TRBV5-1 and TRBJ2-7, with TRBD1 matching over 7 bases. The CDR3 consists of 14 residues. After removal of 4 bases from V and 1 base from J, the junction contained 5 bases not matched to a gene. The V gene's germline CDR1 is SGHRS and CDR2 YFSETQ. The CDR3 protein is CASSRQGGSYEQYF. The CDR3 bases are TGCGCCAGCAGCAGACAGGGTGGGTCCTACGAGCAGTACTTC.

The chain employs TRBV20-1 and TRBJ2-7; D is unresolved. The CDR3 is made up of 12 amino acids. CDR1 and CDR2 (germline): DFQATT, SNEGSKA (reference sequence). Trimming left V 3 bases short and J 6 bases short, with 12 bases between. The CDR3 region has the DNA TGCAGTGCTAGTTTAGGGAACGGCGAGCAGTACTTC. The encoded protein is CSASLGNGEQYF.

At least ten counts were recorded for this clonotype. J is TRBJ2-7 and V is TRBV12-3 or TRBV12-4; weak D call: TRBD2 (6 bases). The CDR3 has 14 residues. Trimming left V 6 bases short and J 3 bases short, with 15 bases between. CDR3 sequence reads: CASRPSVPGYEQYF. The DNA of the CDR3 is TGTGCCAGCAGGCCTAGCGTTCCTGGCTACGAGCAGTACTTC.

This chain connects TRBV2 to TRBJ1-1; D is unresolved. Germline V gives CDR1 SNHLY, CDR2 FYNNEI. V lost 3 bases to trimming and J lost 6 bases, with 14 bases between them. The CDR3 spans 14 residues. The CDR3 nucleotides read TGTGCCAGCAGTGAGATTGTGGTTTCCGCTGAAGCTTTCTTT. This translates into CASSEIVVSAEAFF.

As for this clonotype: Possible read error: a much larger clone is one base away. This chain uses TRBV4-3 with TRBJ1-2; D is possibly TRBD1 (5 bases). The CDR3 consists of 18 residues. CDR1 and CDR2 (germline): LGHNA, YSLEER. The CDR3 loop reads CASSQYKAGSWGEDGCTF. In DNA, the CDR3 is TGCGCCAGCAGCCAGTATAAGGCAGGGTCTTGGGGAGAGGATGGCTGCACCTTC.

This clonotype was observed many times. The chain couples TRBV5-5 to TRBJ2-1; TRBD2 might be the D (6 bases). CDR1 is SGHKS, CDR2 YYEKEE, per germline (reference sequence). Trimming cost V 4 bases and J 6 bases, with 11 bases left between them. This CDR3 contains 13 residues. The CDR3 protein is CASSLGTVNEQFF. The CDR3 nucleotides read TGTGCCAGCAGCCTCGGGACTGTCAATGAGCAGTTCTTC.

This clonotype has only one observation. Possible read error: a much larger clone is one base away. The conserved phenylalanine or tryptophan normally closing the CDR3 is absent here, so this likely arose from a read error. The chain couples TRBV4-2 to TRBJ2-5, with TRBD1 identical over 7 bases. The V and J ends lost 4 bases and 5 bases, in that order; junction bases with no gene match: 13. Per germline, CDR1 LGHNA and CDR2 YNFKEQ. The CDR3 runs 16 residues. The CDR3 DNA sequence: TGTGCCAGCAGCCGCCCTACAGGGGAGTATGGGGAGACCCAGTACCTC. This gives the protein CASSRPTGEYGETQYL.

This clonotype was counted ten times or more. The junction departs from germline at one end; a sequencing error may be responsible. CDR3 region: CASSLIDREDQF. CDR3 in DNA: TGTGCCAGCAGCTTGATCGACAGGGAGGACCAGTTC. The chain couples TRBV5-6 to TRBJ1-2, with 7 bases matching TRBD1. The CDR3 length is 12 residues. Germline V lookup: CDR1 SGHDT, CDR2 YYEEEE.

This clonotype was counted ten times or more. This sequence joins TRBV13 and TRBJ2-1; D possibly corresponds to TRBD1 (6 bases). This CDR3 region has 15 residues. Trimming removed 4 bases from V and 8 bases from J, with 18 bases in between. The V gene's germline CDR1 is PRHDT and CDR2 FYEKMQ (reference sequence). CDR3 protein: CASSSGDSEFDEQFF. CDR3 bases: TGTGCCAGCAGCTCAGGGGATTCGGAGTTCGATGAGCAGTTCTTC.

CDR3 nucleotide sequence: TGCGCCAGCAGCTTGGAGAGACTAGCGGCCAATGAGCAGTTCTTC. It yields the protein CASSLERLAANEQFF. The genes are TRBV5-1 and TRBJ2-1; TRBD2 agrees at 9 bases. This CDR3 has 15 amino acids. CDR1 and CDR2 from the germline V gene are SGHRS and YFSETQ. V lost 0 bases and J lost 6; bases outside the gene matches: 4.

This rearrangement joins TRBV25-1 to TRBJ1-2, with 8 positions matching TRBD1. With 4 bases clipped from V and 1 base from J, the junction kept 11 bases outside the gene matches. Germline assignment: CDR1 MGHDK and CDR2 SYGVNS. The CDR3 has 17 residues. Here the CDR3 reads CASSGSLGTGDNYGYTF. As DNA, the CDR3 is TGTGCCAGCAGTGGGTCGCTGGGGACAGGAGATAACTATGGCTACACCTTC.

The chain couples TRBV20-1 to TRBJ1-6; TRBD1 is a possible D gene (5 bases). The CDR3 sequence is 15 residues long. Trimming left V 0 bases short and J 10 bases short, with 16 bases between. CDR1 is DFQATT and CDR2 is SNEGSKA in the germline V gene (reference sequence). CDR3 bases: TGCAGTGCTAGAGAGGAAGGGGACTGGGGATCACCCCTCCACTTT. This encodes CSAREEGDWGSPLHF.

The rearrangement uses TRBV6-5 and TRBJ2-3; 9 bases are a match to TRBD2. The CDR3 runs 19 residues. The ends lost 2 bases at V and 5 bases at J; junction bases unmatched: 17. The germline gives CDR1 MNHEY, CDR2 SVGAGI. CDR3 DNA sequence: TGTGCCAGCAGTTACCTACGTCTAGCGGGGATAGCCAGGGAAGATACGCAGTATTTT. It codes for CASSYLRLAGIAREDTQYF.

Remarks on this clonotype: One junction end does not reproduce the germline sequence, and a read error may be involved. The chain recombines TRBV24-1 with TRBJ1-2; 8 nucleotides line up with TRBD1. CDR3 length: 16 amino acids. The germline gives CDR1 KGHDR, CDR2 SFDVKD. Here the CDR3 DNA reads TGTGCCAGCAGTCTCCTTCGGACAGGGTTCCCTTGGGGCTACACCTTC. Residues: CASSLLRTGFPWGYTF.

The rearrangement links TRBV2 to TRBJ1-1, with 8 bases matching TRBD1. Unmatched junction bases numbered 3, after V lost 7 bases and J lost 8 bases. The CDR3 is made up of 11 amino acids. Germline V gives CDR1 SNHLY, CDR2 FYNNEI. CDR3 bases: TGTGCCAGCAACAGGGGGGGAGAAGCTTTCTTT. Translation: CASNRGGEAFF. The whole variable domain, filled in from reference TRBV2 and TRBJ1-1, reads EPEVTQTPSHQVTQMGQEVILRCVPISNHLYFYWYRQILGQKVEFLVSFYNNEISEKSEIFDDQFSVERPDGSNFTLKIRSTKLEDSAMYFCASNRGGEAFFGQGTRLTVV.

CDR3 sequence (DNA): TGCGCCAGCTGCGACCAGGGTCCCTACGAGCAGTACTTC. This translates into CASCDQGPYEQYF. This chain links TRBV10-2 with TRBJ2-7; weak D call: TRBD1 (5 bases). The V end lost 8 bases, the J end lost 2 bases, and 13 bases lay between the germline ends. This CDR3 spans 13 amino acids. Per germline, CDR1 WSHSY and CDR2 SAAADI.

The V gene is TRBV6-5, the J gene TRBJ1-1; 10 nucleotides match TRBD1. This CDR3 comprises 16 residues. Germline trimming cut 4 bases from V and 3 bases from J; bases unmatched to any gene: 8. Germline V gene lookup returns CDR1 MNHEY and CDR2 SVGAGI. For the CDR3, the DNA is TGTGCCAGCAGTTCTACTCGGGACAGGGGAGACACTGAAGCTTTCTTT. Its protein product is CASSSTRDRGDTEAFF.

This clonotype was detected a few times. This CDR3 is CASSENSYTDTQYF. The CDR3 DNA reads TGTGCCAGCAGTGAAAACTCCTACACAGATACGCAGTATTTT. The genes are TRBV2 and TRBJ2-3; D call uncertain. Germline CDR1 and CDR2: SNHLY and FYNNEI. The CDR3 has 14 amino acids. Trimming left V 2 bases short and J 2 bases short, with 8 bases between.

V gene TRBV14 combines with J gene TRBJ2-3; 13 bases are a match to TRBD2. In germline, CDR1 is SGHDN, CDR2 FVKESK. Trimming at V came to 4 bases and at J to 2 bases, leaving 3 bases not matched to a gene. The CDR3 runs to 16 residues. The CDR3 DNA is TGTGCCAGCAGCCGGACTAGCGGGAGTGTCACAGATACGCAGTATTTT. This encodes CASSRTSGSVTDTQYF.

This clonotype has at least ten counts. The V and J genes are TRBV7-2 and TRBJ1-1, with D possibly TRBD1 on 5 matching bases. Germline V gives CDR1 SGHTA, CDR2 FQGNSA. The CDR3 runs to 15 residues. The V and J ends lost 6 bases and 0 bases respectively, with 14 bases between them. The CDR3 DNA reads TGTGCCAGCAGGGAGACAGCTACTCTGAACACTGAAGCTTTCTTT. This codes for CASRETATLNTEAFF.

This clonotype was recorded many times. The chain joins TRBV7-2 to TRBJ1-1; D may be TRBD1 (6 bases). V was trimmed by 4 bases and J by 9 bases, leaving 18 bases between them. Germline V CDR1 and CDR2: SGHTA, FQGNSA. This CDR3 has 14 amino acids. CDR3 residues: CASSSRDTGIQAFF. CDR3 nucleotide sequence: TGTGCCAGCAGCTCCCGGGACACCGGAATCCAAGCTTTCTTT.